Listed here is a single T cell receptor (beta chain). Its target is unknown. These data belong to a study of human T cells and chemical hapten exposure. Study-wide findings and caveats: Sensitizing to DPC left TCRs with a frequency above 1 in 1000 unaltered.

Each CDR3 protein is one row after TCRdb ran MiXCR on the RACE reads. The sample holds more than 95,000 distinct CDR3 sequences, about 12% seen once. V was trimmed by 4 bases and J by 2 bases, leaving 17 bases between them. This CDR3 region has 16 residues. Time point indicated: patch test 1, 2 weeks after DPC sensitization. Described treatment: therapeutic diphenylcyclopropenone sensitization with weekly scalp DPC. Blood collection happened ahead of applying each patch test. Unseparated into fractions, whole blood served as the source from which total RNA was extracted. V gene TRBV12-3 or TRBV12-4 combines with J gene TRBJ2-5, with a possible D match to TRBD2 (6 bases). This sequence originates from a woman aged 50 to 65 with alopecia areata. Some clones in this sample may be carry-over from other donors' samples. Sequences were derived from whole blood, sampled in connection with sensitization to the hapten diphenylcyclopropenone (DPC). The CDR3 region has the DNA TGTGCCAGCAGTTCCGAAATACTAGCAGTTCAAGAGACCCAGTACTTC. This encodes CASSSEILAVQETQYF.